This TCR beta chain was identified during a study of blood T cell repertoires in COVID-19. About the study: Samples of COVID-19 (acute and convalescent) were obtained from the United States, Italy and Spain.

The CDR3 is made up of 14 amino acids. Trimming at V came to 2 bases and at J to 4 bases, leaving 5 bases not matched to a gene. Germline values: CDR1 SGHKS, CDR2 YYEKEE (reference sequence). Authors' processing steps: Estimation of nucleated cell counts relied on the amplification of reference gene primers. The data were produced by immunoSEQ multiplex PCR, yet TCRdb's version contains in-frame clones alone and is incomplete. Clone size and the V and J calls come from that table; the DNA yielded D and trimming. The sample includes around 160,000 clones, about 88% of them seen just once. Sequences were obtained from peripheral blood. This sequence was found in a man aged 18 to 29 with acute or convalescent COVID-19. The rearrangement joins TRBV5-5 to TRBJ1-2, with 7 bases fitting TRBD1. The CDR3 is CASSLQTGFYGYTF. For the CDR3, the DNA is TGTGCCAGCAGCTTACAGACAGGGTTCTATGGCTACACCTTC. Drawing the rest from reference TRBV5-5 and TRBJ1-2, the complete variable domain is DAGVTQSPTHLIKTRGQQVTLRCSPISGHKSVSWYQQVLGQGPQFIFQYYEKEERGRGNFPDRFSARQFPNYSSELNVNALLLGDSALYLCASSLQTGFYGYTFGSGTRLTVV.